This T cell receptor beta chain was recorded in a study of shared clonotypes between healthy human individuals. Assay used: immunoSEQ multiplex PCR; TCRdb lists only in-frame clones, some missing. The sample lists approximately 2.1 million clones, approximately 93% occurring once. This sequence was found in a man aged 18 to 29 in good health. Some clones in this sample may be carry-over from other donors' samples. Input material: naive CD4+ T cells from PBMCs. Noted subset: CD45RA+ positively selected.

CDR3 coding DNA: TGTGCCAGCAGTTTATTAACCGGACGAATCAATGAGCAGTTCTTC. As protein: CASSLLTGRINEQFF. The chain employs TRBV28 and TRBJ2-1, with D hard to call. The CDR3 is 15 residues long. Germline V gives CDR1 MDHEN, CDR2 SYDVKM. V shed 1 base and J shed 6 bases, with 13 bases lying between them.